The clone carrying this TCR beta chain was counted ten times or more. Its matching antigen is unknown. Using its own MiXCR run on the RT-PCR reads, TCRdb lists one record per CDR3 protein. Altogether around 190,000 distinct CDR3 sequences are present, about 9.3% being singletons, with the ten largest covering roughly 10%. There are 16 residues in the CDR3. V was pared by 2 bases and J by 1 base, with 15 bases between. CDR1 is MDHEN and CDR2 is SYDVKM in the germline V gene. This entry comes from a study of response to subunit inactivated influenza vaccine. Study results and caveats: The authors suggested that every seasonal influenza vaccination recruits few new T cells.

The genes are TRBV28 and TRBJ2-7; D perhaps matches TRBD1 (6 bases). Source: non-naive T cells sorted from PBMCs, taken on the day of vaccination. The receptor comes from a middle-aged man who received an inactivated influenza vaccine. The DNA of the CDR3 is TGTGCCAGCAGTTTAGTGTTGGGCCAGGGGTCCTACGAGCAGTACTTC. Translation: CASSLVLGQGSYEQYF.